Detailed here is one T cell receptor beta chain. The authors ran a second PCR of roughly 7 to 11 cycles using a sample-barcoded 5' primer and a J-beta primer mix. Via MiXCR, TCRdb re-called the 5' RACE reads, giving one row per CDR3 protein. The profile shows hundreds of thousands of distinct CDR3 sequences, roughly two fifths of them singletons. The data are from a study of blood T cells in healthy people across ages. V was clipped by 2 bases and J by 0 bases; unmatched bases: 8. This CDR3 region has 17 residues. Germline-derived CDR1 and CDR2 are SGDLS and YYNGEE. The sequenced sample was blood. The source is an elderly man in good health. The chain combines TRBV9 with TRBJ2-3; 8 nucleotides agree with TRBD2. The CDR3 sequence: CASSVSSGGTSTDTQYF. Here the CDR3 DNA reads TGTGCCAGCAGCGTTTCAAGCGGGGGAACGAGCACAGATACGCAGTATTTT.